This is a list of T cell receptor beta chains from one sample in a study of control samples from healthy donors and cancer patients. TCRdb keeps only in-frame clones here, not all; method: immunoSEQ multiplex PCR. The table records around 140,000 clones, 93% of them present only once. Input material: blood. The receptors shown here come from a young man in good health. The CDR3 runs from the conserved cysteine through the conserved F or W. The order of the fields is clone size, V gene, D gene, J gene, CDR3 protein, CDR3 DNA. A D gene is named only where the DNA matches it firmly. Where a row states a size, it is once, few, many or the class of an expanded clone; other rows omit it.

NA,TRBV7-2,NA,TRBJ2-2,CASSLRAGPTGELFF,TGTGCCAGCAGCTTAAGAGCAGGGCCCACCGGGGAGCTGTTTTTT
NA,TRBV19,NA,TRBJ1-1,CASRPGLLSEAFF,TGTGCCAGTAGGCCGGGACTCCTAAGTGAAGCTTTCTTT
NA,TRBV6-5,NA,TRBJ2-5,CASSQDSHLTQYF,TGTGCCAGCAGTCAGGACAGCCACCTGACCCAGTACTTC
NA,TRBV15,NA,TRBJ1-1,CATSMGLNTEAFF,TGTGCCACCAGCATGGGATTGAACACTGAAGCTTTCTTT
NA,TRBV5-8,NA,TRBJ1-2,CASSLEGGYYGYTF,TGTGCCAGCAGCTTAGAAGGGGGGTACTATGGCTACACCTTC
NA,TRBV4-3,NA,TRBJ2-1,CASSQAGVEQFF,TGCGCCAGCAGCCAAGCAGGGGTTGAGCAGTTCTTC
NA,TRBV13,NA,TRBJ1-5,CASSLGQGGQPQHF,TGTGCCAGCAGCTTAGGCCAAGGTGGACAGCCCCAGCATTTT
once,TRBV6-5,NA,TRBJ1-4,CASSYDGVRREKLFF,TGTGCCAGCAGTTACGATGGGGTTAGACGTGAAAAACTGTTTTTT
NA,TRBV6-5,NA,TRBJ1-2,CASRESNYGYTF,TGTGCCAGCAGAGAGTCTAACTATGGCTACACCTTC
NA,TRBV7-9,NA,TRBJ1-1,CASHPRGNTEAFF,TGTGCCAGTCACCCCCGAGGGAACACTGAAGCTTTCTTT
NA,TRBV19,NA,TRBJ1-4,CASTPRSGDPATNEKLFF,TGTGCCAGTACCCCAAGATCAGGGGACCCTGCAACTAATGAAAAACTGTTTTTT
NA,TRBV4-1,NA,TRBJ2-3,CASSQKERGFGTDTQYF,TGCGCCAGCAGCCAGAAAGAACGGGGGTTTGGCACAGATACGCAGTATTTT
NA,TRBV7-2,NA,TRBJ1-5,CASSSNNNQPQHF,TGTGCCAGCAGCTCGAATAACAATCAGCCCCAGCATTTT
NA,TRBV6-6,NA,TRBJ2-7,CASSPNYEQYF,TGTGCCAGCAGTCCCAATTACGAGCAGTACTTC
NA,TRBV27,NA,TRBJ2-7,CASSLMGSGGPYEQYF,TGTGCCAGCAGTTTAATGGGGTCAGGGGGGCCCTACGAGCAGTACTTC
NA,TRBV10-3,TRBD1,TRBJ1-2,CATTRQGANYGYTF,TGTGCCACAACTCGACAGGGGGCTAACTATGGCTACACCTTC
NA,TRBV7-2,TRBD1,TRBJ1-5,CASARDRYNQPQHF,TGTGCCAGCGCTAGGGACAGATACAATCAGCCCCAGCATTTT
once,TRBV29-1,NA,TRBJ1-3,CSVVRDAGNTIYF,TGCAGCGTTGTTCGGGACGCTGGAAACACCATATATTTT
once,TRBV4-2,TRBD2,TRBJ2-3,CASSQDGTSGSSDTQYF,TGTGCCAGCAGCCAAGACGGGACTAGCGGGAGTTCAGATACGCAGTATTTT
NA,TRBV7-2,NA,TRBJ1-5,CASSLSVWGYQPQHF,TGTGCCAGCAGCTTAAGCGTCTGGGGTTATCAGCCCCAGCATTTT
NA,TRBV5-5,TRBD2,TRBJ2-3,CASSLVRGTDTQYF,TGTGCCAGCAGCTTGGTGCGGGGGACAGATACGCAGTATTTT
NA,TRBV6-5,NA,TRBJ1-3,CASSRGSSGNTIYF,TGTGCCAGCAGTAGGGGGAGTTCTGGAAACACCATATATTTT
NA,TRBV27,NA,TRBJ2-7,CASRPRWTPLTDYEQYF,TGTGCCAGCAGGCCGAGGTGGACCCCGTTAACAGACTACGAGCAGTACTTC
NA,TRBV19,NA,TRBJ2-7,CASSSPAYEQYF,TGTGCCAGTAGTTCCCCGGCCTACGAGCAGTACTTC
NA,TRBV6-5,NA,TRBJ1-2,CASRTGTYHNYGYTF,TGTGCCAGCAGGACAGGCACATACCATAACTATGGCTACACCTTC
once,TRBV10-3,NA,TRBJ1-1,CAIISMGGGNPEAFF,TGTGCCATTATAAGTATGGGAGGGGGGAATCCTGAAGCTTTCTTT
NA,TRBV7-4,TRBD1,TRBJ1-5,CASSPPRTGLNQPQHF,TGTGCCAGCAGCCCCCCTCGGACAGGGCTTAATCAGCCCCAGCATTTT
NA,TRBV30,NA,TRBJ1-2,CAWNSLKGYTF,TGTGCCTGGAACAGCCTGAAGGGCTACACCTTC
NA,TRBV30,NA,TRBJ1-5,CAWKSGGNQPQHF,TGTGCCTGGAAATCAGGAGGGAATCAGCCCCAGCATTTT
NA,TRBV24-1,NA,TRBJ1-1,CATSSGGIHTEAFF,TGTGCCACCAGTTCGGGGGGGATTCACACTGAAGCTTTCTTT
many,TRBV5-6,NA,TRBJ1-2,CASSPGLGNYGYTF,TGTGCCAGCAGCCCTGGTCTAGGGAACTATGGCTACACCTTC
NA,TRBV2,NA,TRBJ2-3,CASRVGYTDTQYF,TGTGCCAGCAGGGTGGGATACACAGATACGCAGTATTTT
NA,TRBV6-5,NA,TRBJ1-1,CASRHGGTEAFF,TGTGCCAGCAGGCATGGAGGCACTGAAGCTTTCTTT
NA,TRBV20-1,NA,TRBJ1-5,CSASRGRGQPQHF,TGCAGTGCCAGTCGCGGTCGAGGTCAGCCCCAGCATTTT
NA,TRBV27,NA,TRBJ2-3,CASSLVDFTDTQYF,TGTGCCAGCAGTTTAGTCGACTTCACAGATACGCAGTATTTT
NA,TRBV5-1,NA,TRBJ1-1,CASSLTSSGVTEAFF,TGCGCCAGCAGCTTGACCTCCTCAGGGGTAACTGAAGCTTTCTTT
once,TRBV9,TRBD1,TRBJ1-2,CASSEGGQGAPGGYTF,TGTGCCAGCAGCGAGGGTGGACAGGGGGCGCCGGGTGGCTACACCTTC
few,TRBV2,NA,TRBJ1-5,CASKRDNQPQHF,TGTGCCAGCAAACGGGACAATCAGCCCCAGCATTTT
NA,TRBV30,NA,TRBJ2-3,CAWSVPGPDTQYF,TGTGCCTGGAGTGTCCCGGGACCAGATACGCAGTATTTT